The sequence of this TCR beta chain was determined in a study of blood T cell repertoires in COVID-19 (dated by TCRdb to about 2020). With regard to the full study: The collaborator samples originated in the United States, Italy and Spain and spanned the acute and convalescent phases of COVID-19. The material from the prospective study consisted of cDNA or gDNA derived from T cells, B-cell-depleted T cells, or PBMCs. Subjects who had been exposed to COVID-19, were actively infected with it, or had recovered from it provided the deeply sampled blood TCRbeta repertoires that made up the dataset. The repertoires were released in a freely available public database intended as a resource for research on the immune response to SARS-CoV-2. Samples were obtained from the ongoing ImmuneRACE study (first 160 participants) and from some 1,200 subjects provided by 6 global collaborators. Nearly every sample came with metadata listing a de-identified subject ID, COVID-19 status, age in years and sex. Where HLA class I and class II types were available, the types were taken from metadata supplied by the sample provider, not from assay-based typing.

From the cysteine up to the phenylalanine, the CDR3 has a length of 17 residues. Only the CDR3 region is kept as DNA, spanning 51 bases read in frame from base 1. CDR1 MNHNY and CDR2 SVGAGI were looked up in the germline V gene (reference sequence). V is cut by 7 bases and J by 5 bases, and the space between the germline ends is 23 bases. Overall study results and their limits: The amount of clinical and demographic metadata varied by source and participant and was provided uncurated.

As regards this clone: The specificity of this receptor is unknown. The record has no base qualities; no much larger clone is one base away.

The collaborating institutions used their own protocols to collect whole blood in K2EDTA tubes. For TCRbeta analysis, collaborator samples were shipped as frozen whole blood, as isolated PBMCs, or as DNA extracted from either sample type. TCRbeta CDR3 regions were amplified from genomic DNA using the immunoSEQ Assay, a bias-controlled multiplex PCR. The source study handled its data this way. The number of nucleated cells in each sample was estimated from the amplification of reference gene primers within the assay. Sequence reads were collapsed and filtered to measure the absolute abundance of every unique TCRbeta CDR3 rearrangement. For each sample, productive Simpson clonality was calculated as the square root of Simpson's diversity index across productive rearrangements. TCRdb mirrors the immuneACCESS table, restricted to in-frame sequences. Some clones are absent from its copies; in checked studies, under half trace to an unresolved V gene, and the reason for the others is unknown. Clonal size and the V and J genes are those of that table, whereas D and trimming came from the DNA. The sample table lists some 290,000 clones, around 87% of them with a count of one. The ten largest clones capture 3.6% of the sample.

The sequenced sample consisted of peripheral blood. This TCR derives from a man aged 18-30 years with active or convalescent COVID-19. The chain was built from TRBV6-6 and TRBJ2-2; TRBD1 is possibly the D segment (6 matching bases). Read as DNA, the sequence is TGTGCCAGCACTCGATCTTTCGGGGCTACAGGGACCGGGGAGCTGTTTTTT. The resulting protein is CASTRSFGATGTGELFF.